The rows below give T cell receptor beta chains drawn from one sample of a study of cytomegalovirus exposure and HLA in healthy donors. Measured with immunoSEQ multiplex PCR; TCRdb has only the in-frame clones, and not every one. Of 85,000 to 120,000 clones in the sample, more than 70% are singletons; the top ten hold roughly 2.5%. The sequenced sample consisted of PBMCs. These receptors came from a man in his forties in good health and CMV-seronegative. Each CDR3 is given with its conserved first and last residue. D genes are given only for firm matches. For some rows the clone size is stated as once, few or many, or as a class when expanded; others skip it.

J | D | V | size | DNA | CDR3
TRBJ2-1 | NA | TRBV5-1 | few | TGCGCCAGCAGCTTGGGACAGACCTACAATGAGCAGTTCTTC | CASSLGQTYNEQFF
TRBJ1-2 | NA | TRBV4-1 | NA | TGCGCCAGCAACCCATCGGACAGACCTAACTATGGCTACACCTTC | CASNPSDRPNYGYTF
TRBJ2-1 | NA | TRBV12-5 | NA | TGTGCTAGTGGTTCGGATGAGCAGTTCTTC | CASGSDEQFF
TRBJ2-1 | TRBD2 | TRBV9 | few | TGTGCCAGCAGCGTAGAGGCGGGGGGGCCCCAAGGGGAGCAGTTCTTC | CASSVEAGGPQGEQFF
TRBJ2-3 | NA | TRBV4-2 | NA | TGTGCCAGCAGCCAAGATCAGGCTAGCCGGCCGCAGTATTTT | CASSQDQASRPQYF
TRBJ2-1 | TRBD2 | TRBV6-5 | NA | TGTGCCAGCAGTTCTCGGGCGGGGGGACCTTACAATGAGCAGTTCTTC | CASSSRAGGPYNEQFF
TRBJ1-6 | NA | TRBV6-1 | NA | TGTGCCAGCAGTGAATTATTGTCACCCCTCCACTTT | CASSELLSPLHF
TRBJ2-3 | NA | TRBV5-1 | NA | TGCGCCAGCAGCTTGGAGAGCCCCAGCACAGATACGCAGTATTTT | CASSLESPSTDTQYF
TRBJ1-5 | TRBD1 | TRBV6-5 | NA | TGTGCCAGCGGCATAGGGGGCCGGAGCAATCAGCCCCAGCATTTT | CASGIGGRSNQPQHF
TRBJ2-3 | NA | TRBV6-1 | NA | TGTGCCAGCAGACAAGATCCAGATACGCAGTATTTT | CASRQDPDTQYF
TRBJ2-5 | TRBD1 | TRBV6-5 | NA | TGTGCCAGCAGTAAAAGGGCAGGGGGCGGGAAGACCCAGTACTTC | CASSKRAGGGKTQYF
TRBJ1-1 | NA | TRBV7-2 | NA | TGTGCCAGCAGCTTCTCAGAGAACACTGAAGCTTTCTTT | CASSFSENTEAFF
TRBJ1-2 | NA | TRBV7-9 | once | TGTGCCAGCAGCTCATACGGGGATGGCTACACCTTC | CASSSYGDGYTF
TRBJ1-1 | NA | TRBV7-9 | NA | TGTGCCAGCAGCCCGGGACAATCGAACACTGAAGCTTTCTTT | CASSPGQSNTEAFF
TRBJ2-5 | TRBD2 | TRBV15 | NA | TGTGCCACCAGCGGGCCGAGCGGGGGGGCAGGGGAGACCCAGTACTTC | CATSGPSGGAGETQYF
TRBJ1-4 | TRBD1 | TRBV29-1 | NA | TGCAGCGTTGTGGACAGGGCGTATGAAAAACTGTTTTTT | CSVVDRAYEKLFF
TRBJ2-7 | TRBD1 | TRBV5-1 | NA | TGCGCCAGCAGCTTGTGGGCGGACAGGGGCTCCTACGAGCAGTACTTC | CASSLWADRGSYEQYF
TRBJ1-1 | NA | TRBV7-8 | NA | TGTGCCAGCAGCTTAGGTGGGGGCGGGAACACTGAAGCTTTCTTT | CASSLGGGGNTEAFF
TRBJ2-3 | NA | TRBV29-1 | NA | TGCAGCGAGCAATTAAATGCTGGCACAGATACGCAGTATTTT | CSEQLNAGTDTQYF
TRBJ2-7 | TRBD1 | TRBV27 | NA | TGTGCCAGCAGTCGGACAGGGGATCACCACGAGCAGTACTTC | CASSRTGDHHEQYF
TRBJ2-5 | TRBD2 | TRBV23-1 | NA | TGCGCCAGCAGTCAATCCGGTAATAGCGGGGGGGAGACCCAGTACTTC | CASSQSGNSGGETQYF
TRBJ2-2 | NA | TRBV9 | NA | TGTGCCAGCAGCGTACGTGGGACACGAAACACCGGGGAGCTGTTTTTT | CASSVRGTRNTGELFF
TRBJ2-7 | TRBD2 | TRBV7-2 | NA | TGTGCCAGCAGCCGGGGGGGGGTCCTGAGCTCCTACGAGCAGTACTTC | CASSRGGVLSSYEQYF
TRBJ2-3 | TRBD2 | TRBV7-6 | NA | TGTGCCAGCAGCCCCCAGGGCGGGGGGTACACAGATACGCAGTATTTT | CASSPQGGGYTDTQYF
TRBJ2-1 | NA | TRBV7-8 | NA | TGTGCCAGCAGCCGCGTCGGCGTAGGGGTATACAATGAGCAGTTCTTC | CASSRVGVGVYNEQFF
TRBJ2-7 | NA | TRBV6-1 | NA | TGTGCCAGCAGTGGGGCAGGGATTCCAGTAGACGAGCAGTACTTC | CASSGAGIPVDEQYF
TRBJ2-5 | NA | TRBV11-2 | NA | TGTGCCAGCAGCTTAGAGTTGGCTAGCCTAGAGACCCAGTACTTC | CASSLELASLETQYF
TRBJ2-7 | TRBD1 | TRBV27 | NA | TGTGCCAGCGCCGGGACAGGAAGGTACGAGCAGTACTTC | CASAGTGRYEQYF
TRBJ2-1 | TRBD2 | TRBV7-3 | NA | TGTGCCAGCAGCCGGACTAGCGGGGGGTTTAATGAGCAGTTCTTC | CASSRTSGGFNEQFF
TRBJ2-5 | NA | TRBV19 | NA | TGTGCCAGTAGTAGACAGGCTTCTCAAGAGACCCAGTACTTC | CASSRQASQETQYF
TRBJ2-5 | NA | TRBV11-2 | NA | TGTGCCAGCAGCTTAATATGGGCACGGGGGGCTGAGACCCAGTACTTC | CASSLIWARGAETQYF
TRBJ2-2 | TRBD2 | TRBV29-1 | NA | TGCAGCGTTAAGCGGGGGGGGAACACCGGGGAGCTGTTTTTT | CSVKRGGNTGELFF
TRBJ1-3 | NA | TRBV6-1 | NA | TGTGCCAGCAGTGTAGGGGCATCTGGAAACACCATATATTTT | CASSVGASGNTIYF
TRBJ2-3 | NA | TRBV6-1 | NA | TGTGCCAGCAGCGCCGGGATCAGCACAGATACGCAGTATTTT | CASSAGISTDTQYF
TRBJ2-2 | TRBD2 | TRBV6-4 | few | TGTGCCAGCAGTGAGCGGGGGGGCACCGGGGAGCTGTTTTTT | CASSERGGTGELFF
TRBJ2-5 | NA | TRBV19 | NA | TGTGCCAGTAGTATACGGGGAGAGACCCAGTACTTC | CASSIRGETQYF
TRBJ2-3 | NA | TRBV11-2 | NA | TGTGCCAGCAGCCCTAGCCCAGATACGCAGTATTTT | CASSPSPDTQYF
TRBJ2-2 | NA | TRBV5-8 | NA | TGTGCCAGCAGCCCAGGGACAGTGCTCGGGGGCGGGGAGCTGTTTTTT | CASSPGTVLGGGELFF
TRBJ1-1 | NA | TRBV15 | once | TGTGCCACCAGCATATCACAGAACACTGAAGCTTTCTTT | CATSISQNTEAFF
TRBJ2-7 | TRBD1 | TRBV11-3 | NA | TGTGCCAGCAGCTTTGGACAGGGTGGCGAGCAGTACTTC | CASSFGQGGEQYF
TRBJ1-4 | TRBD1 | TRBV19 | NA | TGTGCCAGTAGCCCGGACCGGGACAGGGCAAGCGAAAAACTGTTTTTT | CASSPDRDRASEKLFF